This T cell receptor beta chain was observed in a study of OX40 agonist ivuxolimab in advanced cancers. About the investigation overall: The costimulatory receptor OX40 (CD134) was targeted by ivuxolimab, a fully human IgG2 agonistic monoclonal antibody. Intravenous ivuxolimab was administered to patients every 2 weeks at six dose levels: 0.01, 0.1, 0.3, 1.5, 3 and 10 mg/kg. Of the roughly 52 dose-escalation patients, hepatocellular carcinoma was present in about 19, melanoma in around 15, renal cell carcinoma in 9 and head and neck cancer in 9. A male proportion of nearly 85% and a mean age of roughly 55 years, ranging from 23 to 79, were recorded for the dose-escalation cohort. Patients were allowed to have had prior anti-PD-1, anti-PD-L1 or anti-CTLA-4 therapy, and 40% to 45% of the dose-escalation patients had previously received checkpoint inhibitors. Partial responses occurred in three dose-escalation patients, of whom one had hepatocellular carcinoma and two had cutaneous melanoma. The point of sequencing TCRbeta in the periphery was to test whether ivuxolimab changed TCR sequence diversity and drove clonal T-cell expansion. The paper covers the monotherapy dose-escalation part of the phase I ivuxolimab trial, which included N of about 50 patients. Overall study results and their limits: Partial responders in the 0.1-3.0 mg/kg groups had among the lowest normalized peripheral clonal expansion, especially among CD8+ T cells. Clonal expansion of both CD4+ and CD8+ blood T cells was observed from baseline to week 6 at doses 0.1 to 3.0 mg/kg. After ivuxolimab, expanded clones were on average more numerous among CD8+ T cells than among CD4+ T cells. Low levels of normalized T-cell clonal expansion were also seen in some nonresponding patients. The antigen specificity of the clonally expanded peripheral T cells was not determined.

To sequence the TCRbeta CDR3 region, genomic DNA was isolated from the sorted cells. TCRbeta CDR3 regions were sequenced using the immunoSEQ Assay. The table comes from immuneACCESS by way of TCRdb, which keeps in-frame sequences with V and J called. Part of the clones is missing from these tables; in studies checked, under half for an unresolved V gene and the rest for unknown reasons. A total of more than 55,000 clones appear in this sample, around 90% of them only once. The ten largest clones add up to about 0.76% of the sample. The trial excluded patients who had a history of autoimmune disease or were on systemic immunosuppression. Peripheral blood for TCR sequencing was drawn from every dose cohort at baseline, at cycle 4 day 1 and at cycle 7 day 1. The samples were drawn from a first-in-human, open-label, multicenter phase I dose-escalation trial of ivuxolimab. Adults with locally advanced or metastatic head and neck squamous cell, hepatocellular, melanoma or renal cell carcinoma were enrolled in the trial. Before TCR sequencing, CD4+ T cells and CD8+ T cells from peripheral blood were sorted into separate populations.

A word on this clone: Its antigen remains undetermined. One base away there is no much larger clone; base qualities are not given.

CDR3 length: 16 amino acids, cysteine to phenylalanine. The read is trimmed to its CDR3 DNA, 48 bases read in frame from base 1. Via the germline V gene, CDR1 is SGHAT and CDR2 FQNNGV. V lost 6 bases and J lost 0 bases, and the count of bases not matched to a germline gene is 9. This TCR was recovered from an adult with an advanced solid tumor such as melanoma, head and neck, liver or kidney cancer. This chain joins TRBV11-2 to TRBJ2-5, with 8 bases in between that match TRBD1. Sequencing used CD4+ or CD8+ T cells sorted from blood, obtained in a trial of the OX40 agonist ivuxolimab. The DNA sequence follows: TGTGCCAGCAGGAGGCCCGGGACAGGAGACCAAGAGACCCAGTACTTC. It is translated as CASRRPGTGDQETQYF.